The T cell receptor beta chain under discussion was sequenced for a study of radiation and T cells in renal cell carcinoma. The time point is: blood 4 weeks post-SBRT, at nephrectomy. The treatment is: 15 Gy SBRT to primary tumor, nephrectomy 4 weeks later. Some clones are missing from TCRdb's copy, which holds only in-frame ones; the method was immunoSEQ multiplex PCR. The sample holds about 78,000 clones, nearly 90% seen once. V was clipped by 0 bases and J by 5 bases, with 14 bases between them. Germline-derived CDR1 and CDR2 are GTSNPN and SVGIG (reference sequence). The CDR3 is 14 amino acids. This sample comprised blood, obtained from a patient whose treatment included radiotherapy and nephrectomy. This sequence was found in a woman in her seventies with renal cell carcinoma. The chain combines TRBV30 with TRBJ2-7; D unclear. CDR3 in amino acids: CAWSVRATWDEQYF. Here the CDR3 DNA reads TGTGCCTGGAGTGTACGGGCCACTTGGGACGAGCAGTACTTC.